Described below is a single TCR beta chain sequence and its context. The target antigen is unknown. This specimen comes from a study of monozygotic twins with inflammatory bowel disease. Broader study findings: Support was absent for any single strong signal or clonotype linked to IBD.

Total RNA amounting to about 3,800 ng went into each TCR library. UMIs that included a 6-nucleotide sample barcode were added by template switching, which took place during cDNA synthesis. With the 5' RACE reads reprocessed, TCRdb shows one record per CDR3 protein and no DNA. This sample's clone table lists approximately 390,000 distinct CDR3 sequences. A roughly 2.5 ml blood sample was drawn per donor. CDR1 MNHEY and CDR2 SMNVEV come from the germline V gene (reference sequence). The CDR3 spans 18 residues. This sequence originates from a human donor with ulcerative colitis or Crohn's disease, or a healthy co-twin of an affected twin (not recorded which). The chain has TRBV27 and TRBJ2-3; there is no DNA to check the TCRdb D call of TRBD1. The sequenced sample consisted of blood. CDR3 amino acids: CASSLKGRGYSYTDTQYF.